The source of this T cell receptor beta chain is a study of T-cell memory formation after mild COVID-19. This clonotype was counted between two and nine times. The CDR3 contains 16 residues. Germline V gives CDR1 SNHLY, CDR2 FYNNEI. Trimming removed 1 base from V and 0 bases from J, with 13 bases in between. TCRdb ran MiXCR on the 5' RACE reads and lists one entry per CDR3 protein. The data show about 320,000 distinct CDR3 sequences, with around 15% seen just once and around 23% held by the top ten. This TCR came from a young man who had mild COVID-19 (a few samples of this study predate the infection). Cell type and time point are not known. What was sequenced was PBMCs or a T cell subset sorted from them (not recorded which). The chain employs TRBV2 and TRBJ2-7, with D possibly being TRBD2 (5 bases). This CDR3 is CASSEDGGGGSYEQYF. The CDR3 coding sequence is TGTGCCAGCAGTGAAGACGGAGGTGGTGGCTCCTACGAGCAGTACTTC.